These 5 T cell receptor beta chains share one sample of origin, sequenced in a study of shared clonotypes between healthy human individuals. Method: immunoSEQ multiplex PCR; TCRdb's copy keeps in-frame clones and lacks some. The data hold roughly 2,300,000 clones, with 92% observed a single time. The sequenced sample was naive CD4+ T cells from PBMCs. Documented subset: CD45RA+ positively selected. These receptors were obtained from a man aged 18-30 years in good health. Some clones in this sample may be carry-over from other donors' samples.

The chain recombines TRBV19 with TRBJ2-6; D not resolved. The germline V gene has CDR1 LNHDA and CDR2 SQIVND (reference sequence). CDR3 length: 12 residues. Trimming took off 3 bases at V and 3 bases at J, with 0 bases between the two ends. CDR3 protein: CASSIGANVLTF. The DNA for the CDR3 is TGTGCCAGTAGTATTGGGGCCAACGTCCTGACTTTC.

This chain connects TRBV20-1 to TRBJ1-4; no clear D gene. CDR1 is DFQATT and CDR2 is SNEGSKA in the germline V gene (reference sequence). V lost 1 base to trimming and J lost 10 bases, with 7 bases between them. The CDR3 consists of 11 residues. The CDR3 reads CSARGSVKLFF. CDR3 DNA sequence: TGCAGTGCTAGAGGGTCGGTAAAACTGTTTTTT.

This sequence joins TRBV5-4 and TRBJ1-1; 7 bases match TRBD1. This CDR3 contains 14 residues. The J segment lost 7 bases and the V segment lost 3 bases, leaving 9 bases of the junction unmatched. Per the germline V gene, CDR1 is SGHNT and CDR2 is YYREEE (reference sequence). The CDR3 nucleotides are TGTGCCAGCAGCTCCAAACTGGGACAGAATGAAGCTTTCTTT. Residues: CASSSKLGQNEAFF.

The chain combines TRBV20-1 with TRBJ1-5; 7 nucleotides line up with TRBD1. V lost 0 bases, J lost 16 bases, and 6 bases stayed unmatched. CDR1 is DFQATT and CDR2 is SNEGSKA in the germline V gene (reference sequence). The CDR3 is made up of 11 amino acids. This chain's CDR3 is CSARDGRDSHF. Here the CDR3 DNA reads TGCAGTGCTAGAGATGGACGGGACAGTCATTTT.

This chain connects TRBV10-3 to TRBJ2-7; D tentatively reads TRBD1 or TRBD2 (5 bases each). The V gene's germline CDR1 is ENHRY and CDR2 SYGVKD. CDR3 length equals 16 residues. Between the trimmed V and J ends, which lost 5 bases and 7 bases, there was a span of 24 bases. CDR3 sequence reads: CAISQPRGAGKGEQYF. CDR3 nucleotide sequence: TGTGCCATCAGTCAACCCCGAGGGGCAGGGAAGGGGGAGCAGTACTTC.